This TCR beta chain was recorded in a study of human T cells and chemical hapten exposure. The time point denotes: pre-sensitization, week 0. Sample treatment: therapeutic diphenylcyclopropenone sensitization with weekly scalp DPC. The germline V gene has CDR1 SGHVS and CDR2 FNYEAQ. V was shortened by 4 bases and J by 4 bases, with 19 bases between the two germline ends. The CDR3 covers 16 residues. TCRdb redid the calling of the RACE reads with MiXCR, one entry per CDR3 protein. This table holds 380,000 or so distinct CDR3 sequences, about 5% found once. The sequences come from whole blood, collected in connection with sensitization to the hapten diphenylcyclopropenone (DPC). This receptor was identified in a woman between 18 and 30 years old with alopecia areata. Some clones in this sample may be carry-over from other donors' samples. This chain uses TRBV7-6 with TRBJ2-5; D perhaps matches TRBD2 (5 bases). This chain's CDR3 is CASSSLGITGVETQYF. CDR3 nucleotides: TGTGCCAGCAGCTCCCTTGGGATTACCGGGGTAGAGACCCAGTACTTC.